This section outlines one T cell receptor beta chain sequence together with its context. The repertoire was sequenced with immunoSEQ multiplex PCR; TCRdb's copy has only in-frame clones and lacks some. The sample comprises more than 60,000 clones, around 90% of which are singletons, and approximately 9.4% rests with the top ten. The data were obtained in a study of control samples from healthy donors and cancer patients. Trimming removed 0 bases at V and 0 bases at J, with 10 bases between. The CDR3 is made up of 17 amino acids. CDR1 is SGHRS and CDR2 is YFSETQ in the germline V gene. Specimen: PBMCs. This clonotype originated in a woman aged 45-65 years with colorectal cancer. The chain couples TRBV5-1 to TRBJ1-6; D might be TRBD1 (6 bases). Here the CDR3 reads CASSLGTGSSYNSPLHF. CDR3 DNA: TGCGCCAGCAGCTTGGGCACAGGGAGCTCCTATAATTCACCCCTCCACTTT.